This passage covers 14 T cell receptor beta chains from one sample sequenced in a study of blood T cell repertoires in COVID-19. Sequencing used immunoSEQ multiplex PCR; TCRdb keeps in-frame clones, though not all of them. The sample records roughly 87,000 clones, about two thirds being singletons. The sequenced material came from peripheral blood. The receptors come from a woman of 80 years or more with acute or convalescent COVID-19.

The chain is built from TRBV7-6 and TRBJ2-2, with 8 bases lining up with TRBD2. Germline V gene data show CDR1 as SGHVS and CDR2 as FNYEAQ. V was clipped by 6 bases and J by 7 bases; unmatched bases: 10. The CDR3 is 15 amino acids. CDR3 sequence: CASSISGTSIGELFF. The CDR3, as DNA: TGTGCCAGCAGTATATCCGGGACTAGTATCGGGGAGCTGTTTTTT.

This sequence joins TRBV5-1 and TRBJ2-7, with 9 positions matching TRBD1. The V and J ends lost 0 bases and 1 base, in that order; junction bases with no gene match: 5. Germline-derived CDR1 and CDR2 are SGHRS and YFSETQ. The length of the CDR3 is 16 residues. The CDR3 region is CASSLAGTGTSYEQYF. As DNA, the CDR3 is TGCGCCAGCAGCTTGGCTGGGACAGGGACTTCCTACGAGCAGTACTTC. The full variable domain, rest sourced from reference TRBV5-1 and TRBJ2-7, is KAGVTQTPRYLIKTRGQQVTLSCSPISGHRSVSWYQQTPGQGLQFLFEYFSETQRNKGNFPGRFSGRQFSNSRSEMNVSTLELGDSALYLCASSLAGTGTSYEQYFGPGTRLTVT.

The rearrangement links TRBV11-2 to TRBJ1-1, with D unclear. The CDR3 sequence is 15 residues long. Germline loops: CDR1 SGHAT, CDR2 FQNNGV. Trimming took off 0 bases at V and 3 bases at J, with 11 bases between the two ends. Here the CDR3 DNA reads TGTGCCAGCAGCTTAGACGTATCCGTCGACACTGAAGCTTTCTTT. This gives the protein CASSLDVSVDTEAFF.

This clone was counted a few times. The V and J genes are TRBV11-2 and TRBJ2-3, with TRBD1 matching 8 bases. Unmatched junction bases numbered 4, after V lost 2 bases and J lost 3 bases. Germline V CDR1 and CDR2: SGHAT, FQNNGV. The length of the CDR3 is 15 residues. The CDR3 loop is CASSLYRGSTDTQYF. CDR3 nucleotide sequence: TGTGCCAGCAGCTTATACAGGGGGTCAACAGATACGCAGTATTTT.

The chain is built from TRBV24-1 and TRBJ1-2; D is ambiguous. From germline, CDR1 is KGHDR and CDR2 SFDVKD. V lost 3 bases, J lost 0 bases, and 7 bases lay in between. There are 14 residues in the CDR3. CDR3 nucleotides: TGTGCCACCAGTGATGCGACATCTAACTATGGCTACACCTTC. This encodes CATSDATSNYGYTF.

The chain carries TRBV6-2 or TRBV6-3 and TRBJ1-1; D gene ambiguous. CDR1 is MNHEY, CDR2 SVGEGT, per germline. There are 15 residues in the CDR3. The V end was cut by 4 bases, the J end by 1 base, with 13 bases between. The CDR3 bases are TGTGCCAGCAGTTTCCCGGGAGGCGGGAACACTGAAGCTTTCTTT. Amino acids: CASSFPGGGNTEAFF.

V is TRBV5-6 and J is TRBJ2-2; D perhaps matches TRBD2 (6 bases). Deletions cut 1 base from V and 1 base from J, with 11 bases between. The CDR3 extends over 16 amino acids. The germline V gene has CDR1 SGHDT and CDR2 YYEEEE. This CDR3 reads CASSLRETVNTGELFF. In DNA form, the CDR3 reads TGTGCCAGCAGCTTGCGGGAGACGGTGAACACCGGGGAGCTGTTTTTT.

There are many counts of this clone. The rearrangement uses TRBV9 and TRBJ2-2, with TRBD1 matching over 10 bases. Looked up from germline, CDR1 is SGDLS and CDR2 is YYNGEE. The J segment lost 6 bases and the V segment lost 7 bases, leaving 9 bases of the junction unmatched. CDR3 length equals 15 residues. CDR3 nucleotide sequence: TGTGCCAGCTCGAGACAGGGGGCTCTGCCCGGGGAGCTGTTTTTT. Amino acid sequence: CASSRQGALPGELFF.

The chain uses TRBV5-4 and TRBJ1-2; a possible D gene is TRBD1 (6 bases). V gave up 0 bases and J gave up 2 bases, with 11 bases separating them. The CDR3 is made up of 15 amino acids. Germline V CDR1 and CDR2: SGHNT, YYREEE (reference sequence). The CDR3 DNA is TGTGCCAGCAGCTTGGCTGGGGGCGGGAACTATGGCTACACCTTC. Translating it yields CASSLAGGGNYGYTF.

The V and J genes are TRBV5-1 and TRBJ2-7; 7 bases match TRBD1. Trimming removed 4 bases from V and 2 bases from J; junction bases left unmatched: 3. Germline assignment: CDR1 SGHRS and CDR2 YFSETQ. This CDR3 is 13 amino acids long. Here the CDR3 reads CASSQGTAYEQYF. The CDR3 nucleotides are TGCGCCAGCAGCCAAGGGACAGCCTACGAGCAGTACTTC.

This chain connects TRBV3-1 (or the pseudogene TRBV3-2) to TRBJ1-2; D possibly corresponds to TRBD1 (5 bases). Per the germline V gene, CDR1 is LGHDT and CDR2 is YNNKEL (reference sequence). The CDR3 sequence is 15 residues long. Between the trimmed V and J ends, which lost 1 base and 8 bases, there was a span of 17 bases. CDR3: CASSQVGGPGGGYTF. The CDR3 region has the DNA TGTGCCAGCAGCCAAGTTGGAGGCCCCGGGGGGGGCTACACCTTC.

This clone is a singleton in its sample. The chain joins TRBV6-4 to TRBJ1-2; weak D call: TRBD1 (5 bases). Trimming stripped 4 bases from V and 7 bases from J, with 13 bases between. Germline loops: CDR1 MRHNA, CDR2 SNTAGT. The CDR3 is made up of 13 amino acids. The CDR3 loop is CASSVTGLGGYTF. In DNA, the CDR3 is TGTGCCAGCAGTGTCACAGGTCTGGGTGGCTACACCTTC.

V is TRBV4-3 and J is TRBJ2-7, with 8 bases fitting TRBD1. The CDR3 contains 19 residues. V lost 0 bases to trimming and J lost 1 base; unmatched junction nucleotides: 14. Per germline, CDR1 LGHNA and CDR2 YSLEER. CDR3 nucleotide sequence: TGCGCCAGCAGCCAAGAGGTGGATACAGGGGGAGGCCCTTCCTACGAGCAGTACTTC. This gives the protein CASSQEVDTGGGPSYEQYF.

This clone was counted a few times. This chain links TRBV27 with TRBJ1-2; 11 bases are a match to TRBD1. The CDR3 runs 16 residues. V was clipped by 3 bases and J by 6 bases; unmatched bases: 9. The germline gives CDR1 MNHEY, CDR2 SMNVEV (reference sequence). The CDR3 is CASSFNTDRGLNGYTF. CDR3 DNA: TGTGCCAGCAGTTTTAACACGGACAGGGGGCTCAATGGCTACACCTTC.